The rows below give T cell receptor beta chains drawn from one sample of a study of blood T cell repertoires in COVID-19. Profiled with immunoSEQ multiplex PCR; TCRdb holds only in-frame clones, not every one. The table records hundreds of thousands of clones, about 88% of them present only once. Sequencing used PBMCs or T cells enriched from blood (not recorded which). The origin of the receptors is a woman between 18 and 29 years old who had been exposed to COVID-19. Both conserved end residues are part of each CDR3. The order of the fields is CDR3 DNA, CDR3 protein, clone size, V gene, J gene, D gene. D genes are given only for firm matches. Clone size is given for some rows only: seen once, a few or many times, or a class if the clone is expanded.

CDR3nt: TGTGCCAGCAGCGCGCTAGCATCCCCCTCTTTTGAGCAGTTCTTC
CDR3aa: CASSALASPSFEQFF
abundance: NA
v_gene: TRBV7-3
j_gene: TRBJ2-1
d_gene: NA

CDR3nt: TGTGCCAGTGCAACTGGGACAGAGACTGAAAAACTGTTTTTT
CDR3aa: CASATGTETEKLFF
abundance: NA
v_gene: TRBV19
j_gene: TRBJ1-4
d_gene: TRBD1

CDR3nt: TGTGCCAGCAGCAAACGTCGCAGTAACAGGGACCCCTCCTACGAGCAGTACTTC
CDR3aa: CASSKRRSNRDPSYEQYF
abundance: NA
v_gene: TRBV7-2
j_gene: TRBJ2-7
d_gene: NA

CDR3nt: TGTGCCAGCAGTTTATGGGCCGGGCCGGGACTAGCGGGAGGGGCGGGTACCGGGGAGCTGTTTTTT
CDR3aa: CASSLWAGPGLAGGAGTGELFF
abundance: NA
v_gene: TRBV27
j_gene: TRBJ2-2
d_gene: TRBD2

CDR3nt: TGTGCCAGTAGTATCTCTTTTCGGTCTCGGGATAATTCACCCCTCCACTTT
CDR3aa: CASSISFRSRDNSPLHF
abundance: NA
v_gene: TRBV19
j_gene: TRBJ1-6
d_gene: NA

CDR3nt: TGTGCCAGCAGTTTCCAGGGACTCCTGGAGGCCAACGTCCTGACTTTC
CDR3aa: CASSFQGLLEANVLTF
abundance: NA
v_gene: TRBV28
j_gene: TRBJ2-6
d_gene: NA

CDR3nt: TGCAGCGTCCCGCTATCTACAGGGCAGTGGACTGAAGCTTTCTTT
CDR3aa: CSVPLSTGQWTEAFF
abundance: NA
v_gene: TRBV29-1
j_gene: TRBJ1-1
d_gene: NA

CDR3nt: TGTGCCAGCAGCGCCGGGGTAGGCTGGGAGACCCAGTACTTC
CDR3aa: CASSAGVGWETQYF
abundance: NA
v_gene: TRBV11-3
j_gene: TRBJ2-5
d_gene: NA

CDR3nt: TGTGCCAGCAGTTACTCGAGAGGCAGTTCGGGGGAGCAGTACTTC
CDR3aa: CASSYSRGSSGEQYF
abundance: NA
v_gene: TRBV6-6
j_gene: TRBJ2-7
d_gene: NA

CDR3nt: TGTGCCAGTAGTATCGTGAGATCCCAGCCCCAGCATTTT
CDR3aa: CASSIVRSQPQHF
abundance: once
v_gene: TRBV19
j_gene: TRBJ1-5
d_gene: NA

CDR3nt: TGTGCCAGCAGCCAAAGCTCAAGGACAGCGAACTATGGCTACACCTTC
CDR3aa: CASSQSSRTANYGYTF
abundance: NA
v_gene: TRBV14
j_gene: TRBJ1-2
d_gene: NA

CDR3nt: TGTGCCAGCAGCTTTATACAGAGCTCCTACAATGAGCAGTTCTTC
CDR3aa: CASSFIQSSYNEQFF
abundance: NA
v_gene: TRBV7-9
j_gene: TRBJ2-1
d_gene: NA

CDR3nt: TGCGCCAGCAGCGGACAGGGCCGAGATCAGCCCCAGCATTTT
CDR3aa: CASSGQGRDQPQHF
abundance: NA
v_gene: TRBV10-1
j_gene: TRBJ1-5
d_gene: TRBD1

CDR3nt: TGTGCCAGCTCATCACGGGGAGGGTACAATGAGCAGTTCTTC
CDR3aa: CASSSRGGYNEQFF
abundance: NA
v_gene: TRBV18
j_gene: TRBJ2-1
d_gene: TRBD2

CDR3nt: TGTGCCAGCAACGAGTCAGGGGGGAGGAACGAGCAGTACTTC
CDR3aa: CASNESGGRNEQYF
abundance: NA
v_gene: TRBV28
j_gene: TRBJ2-7
d_gene: NA

CDR3nt: TGTGCCACCTCGTCGGGACAGACCGGGGAGCTGTTTTTT
CDR3aa: CATSSGQTGELFF
abundance: NA
v_gene: TRBV18
j_gene: TRBJ2-2
d_gene: TRBD1

CDR3nt: TGTGCCAGCAGCTTAGATTTAGCGGGAGGGGCAGATACGCAGTATTTT
CDR3aa: CASSLDLAGGADTQYF
abundance: NA
v_gene: TRBV11-2
j_gene: TRBJ2-3
d_gene: TRBD2

CDR3nt: TGTGCCAGCAGCCTGGTTAGCGGGGGCACAGATACGCAGTATTTT
CDR3aa: CASSLVSGGTDTQYF
abundance: NA
v_gene: TRBV6-2/TRBV6-3
j_gene: TRBJ2-3
d_gene: TRBD2

CDR3nt: TGTGCCAGCAGCGGAGGACTAGCGCGGTACAATGAGCAGTTCTTC
CDR3aa: CASSGGLARYNEQFF
abundance: NA
v_gene: TRBV9
j_gene: TRBJ2-1
d_gene: TRBD2

CDR3nt: TGTGCCAGCAGTTTAGTGGGACAGAATGAAGCTTTCTTT
CDR3aa: CASSLVGQNEAFF
abundance: many
v_gene: TRBV27
j_gene: TRBJ1-1
d_gene: TRBD1

CDR3nt: TGTGCCAGCAGCACCCTGACTAGTCCCTACGAGCAGTACTTC
CDR3aa: CASSTLTSPYEQYF
abundance: NA
v_gene: TRBV6-2/TRBV6-3
j_gene: TRBJ2-7
d_gene: NA

CDR3nt: TGTGCCAGCAGCTCCCGGCGAGGGTCAGCCCTCTACGAGCAGTACTTC
CDR3aa: CASSSRRGSALYEQYF
abundance: NA
v_gene: TRBV13
j_gene: TRBJ2-7
d_gene: NA

CDR3nt: TGTGCCAGCAGTACCCCGGACAGGGGCTTCGTCTACACCTTC
CDR3aa: CASSTPDRGFVYTF
abundance: NA
v_gene: TRBV28
j_gene: TRBJ1-2
d_gene: TRBD1

CDR3nt: TGTGTCAGAAGCTTAGCGACGGGCCAAGAGACCCAGTACTTC
CDR3aa: CVRSLATGQETQYF
abundance: NA
v_gene: TRBV7-5
j_gene: TRBJ2-5
d_gene: NA

CDR3nt: TGTGCCAGCAGCTCGTATAATGAAAAACTGTTTTTT
CDR3aa: CASSSYNEKLFF
abundance: NA
v_gene: TRBV7-2
j_gene: TRBJ1-4
d_gene: NA

CDR3nt: TGTGTCAGCAGCGTAGGCCCTATTGCGGGAGGGAGGGCCCGAAGTTCGAACACCGGGGAGCTGTTTTTT
CDR3aa: CVSSVGPIAGGRARSSNTGELFF
abundance: once
v_gene: TRBV9
j_gene: TRBJ2-2
d_gene: TRBD2

CDR3nt: TGCGCCAGCAGCCAGGAACAGGCCCCTTATGGCTACACCTTC
CDR3aa: CASSQEQAPYGYTF
abundance: few
v_gene: TRBV4-3
j_gene: TRBJ1-2
d_gene: NA

CDR3nt: TGTGCCAGTAGTACTTACAGGGGAGGCTACACCTTC
CDR3aa: CASSTYRGGYTF
abundance: NA
v_gene: TRBV19
j_gene: TRBJ1-2
d_gene: TRBD1

CDR3nt: TGTGCCAGCATCCGACAGGGGATGAACACTGAAGCTTTCTTT
CDR3aa: CASIRQGMNTEAFF
abundance: NA
v_gene: TRBV7-9
j_gene: TRBJ1-1
d_gene: TRBD1